This TCR beta chain was sequenced in a study of blood T cells in healthy people across ages. This clonotype has more than one count but fewer than ten. The limits of the CDR3 on the DNA are not certain, so only TCRdb's listed CDR3 is given. With a J-beta primer mix and a sample-barcoded 5' primer, a second PCR ran about 6 to 11 cycles. TCRdb used MiXCR to reprocess the 5' RACE reads, holding one entry per CDR3 protein. The top ten clones hold 3% to 4% of a sample with some 760,000 distinct CDR3 sequences, about 25% of them seen once. A minimum of 7 million PBMCs was isolated per sample. The CDR3 is 11 residues long, ends included. Germline V gene lookup returns CDR1 SGHTA and CDR2 FQGNSA. These same records also appear under a second study, on T cells of mothers and their children. That source notes: The study found slightly higher but non-significant overlap in related versus unrelated mother-child pairs.

This receptor was obtained from a boy younger than 18 in good health. V and J are TRBV7-2 and TRBJ2-5; the table's D call of TRBD1 was not tested on the DNA. Sequencing input: blood. CDR3 in amino acids: CASSFGPGSFF.